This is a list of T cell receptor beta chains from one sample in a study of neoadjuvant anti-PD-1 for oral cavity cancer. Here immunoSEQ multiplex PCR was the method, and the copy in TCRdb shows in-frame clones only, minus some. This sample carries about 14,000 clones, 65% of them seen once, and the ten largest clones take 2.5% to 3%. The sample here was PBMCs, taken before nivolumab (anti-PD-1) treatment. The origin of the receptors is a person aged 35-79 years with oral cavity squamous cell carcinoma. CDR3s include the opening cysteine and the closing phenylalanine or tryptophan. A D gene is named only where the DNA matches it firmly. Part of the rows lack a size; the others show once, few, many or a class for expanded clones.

CASGGTEAFF | TGTGCCAGCGGGGGTACTGAAGCTTTCTTT | NA | TRBJ1-1 | TRBV27 | NA
CASRTRGLLFREDTEAFF | TGCGCCAGCAGAACGCGGGGGTTGCTGTTCAGGGAGGACACTGAAGCTTTCTTT | NA | TRBJ1-1 | TRBV4-1 | NA
CSVETVAYEQYF | TGCAGCGTTGAGACTGTTGCCTACGAGCAGTACTTC | NA | TRBJ2-7 | TRBV29-1 | NA
CASSLSSVTDTQYF | TGTGCCAGCAGCTTATCCTCCGTCACAGATACGCAGTATTTT | NA | TRBJ2-3 | TRBV7-9 | NA
CASSLTTGRGTYEQYF | TGTGCCAGCTCGCTTACCACAGGTCGGGGAACCTACGAGCAGTACTTC | NA | TRBJ2-7 | TRBV18 | NA
CASILGTGVVPQHF | TGTGCCAGCATCTTAGGGACAGGGGTTGTTCCCCAGCATTTT | TRBD1 | TRBJ1-5 | TRBV5-8 | NA
CASSLNGVPETQYF | TGCGCCAGCAGCTTGAATGGGGTCCCGGAGACCCAGTACTTC | NA | TRBJ2-5 | TRBV5-1 | few
CASSEYGGGDQPQHF | TGTGCCAGCAGTGAATATGGGGGCGGGGATCAGCCCCAGCATTTT | NA | TRBJ1-5 | TRBV25-1 | NA
CSVAGLAEETQYF | TGCAGCGTTGCGGGACTAGCGGAAGAGACCCAGTACTTC | TRBD2 | TRBJ2-5 | TRBV29-1 | NA
CASSLGGTANSPLHF | TGTGCCAGCAGCTTAGGCGGGACAGCTAATTCACCCCTCCACTTT | TRBD1 | TRBJ1-6 | TRBV11-2 | NA
CASQGAGQGNYEQYF | TGTGCCAGCCAGGGGGCAGGACAGGGGAACTACGAGCAGTACTTC | TRBD1 | TRBJ2-7 | TRBV19 | NA
CASSRGMGTERTEAFF | TGCGCCAGCAGCCGTGGGATGGGGACCGAGCGAACTGAAGCTTTCTTT | NA | TRBJ1-1 | TRBV5-1 | NA
CATSRDTAGARTGELFF | TGTGCCACCAGCAGAGATACGGCAGGGGCGAGAACCGGGGAGCTGTTTTTT | NA | TRBJ2-2 | TRBV15 | NA
CASSFSQEAFF | TGTGCCAGCAGCTTCTCCCAGGAAGCTTTCTTT | NA | TRBJ1-1 | TRBV11-2 | NA
CASSQELDSLQPQHF | TGTGCCAGCAGCCAAGAATTGGACAGTTTACAGCCCCAGCATTTT | NA | TRBJ1-5 | TRBV4-2 | few
CASSFGGNTIYF | TGTGCCAGCAGCTTCGGTGGAAACACCATATATTTT | NA | TRBJ1-3 | TRBV11-2 | NA
CASSDTGGSYGYTF | TGCGCCAGCAGCGATACAGGGGGGAGCTATGGCTACACCTTC | TRBD1 | TRBJ1-2 | TRBV5-1 | few
CASSVGGLENEQFF | TGTGCCAGCAGCGTAGGGGGACTCGAAAATGAGCAGTTCTTC | NA | TRBJ2-1 | TRBV9 | NA
CASSFGDTEAFF | TGCGCCAGCAGCTTCGGGGACACTGAAGCTTTCTTT | NA | TRBJ1-1 | TRBV5-1 | few
CASSSWKGPKSSYEQYF | TGTGCCAGCAGCTCTTGGAAGGGGCCCAAGAGCTCCTACGAGCAGTACTTC | NA | TRBJ2-7 | TRBV7-2 | NA
CSVYTGELFF | TGCAGCGTCTACACCGGGGAGCTGTTTTTT | NA | TRBJ2-2 | TRBV29-1 | once
CASSPPSHLSYNEQFF | TGCGCCAGCAGCCCCCCGTCGCACCTCTCCTACAATGAGCAGTTCTTC | NA | TRBJ2-1 | TRBV4-1 | NA
CAWRGAGGHLNQPQHF | TGTGCCTGGAGGGGGGCGGGGGGGCATCTCAATCAGCCCCAGCATTTT | NA | TRBJ1-5 | TRBV30 | NA
CASSGGRGRSGNTIYF | TGTGCCAGCAGTGGCGGCCGGGGGCGCTCTGGAAACACCATATATTTT | NA | TRBJ1-3 | TRBV28 | NA
CASSLDPGTLNTEAFF | TGTGCCAGCAGCTTAGACCCGGGAACCTTGAACACTGAAGCTTTCTTT | NA | TRBJ1-1 | TRBV7-8 | NA
CAGNRGQPHQPQHF | TGTGCCGGTAACCGCGGACAGCCTCATCAGCCCCAGCATTTT | NA | TRBJ1-5 | TRBV28 | once
CASSPRQGTNTEAFF | TGTGCCAGCTCACCCAGACAGGGTACGAACACTGAAGCTTTCTTT | TRBD1 | TRBJ1-1 | TRBV18 | few
CASSANWGVKAFF | TGTGCCAGCAGTGCGAATTGGGGGGTGAAGGCTTTCTTT | NA | TRBJ1-1 | TRBV25-1 | NA
CASSLGLAGSDTQYF | TGTGCCAGCAGCCTGGGTCTCGCAGGCTCAGATACGCAGTATTTT | NA | TRBJ2-3 | TRBV2 | NA
CASSQGTAEYSNQPQHF | TGTGCCAGCAGCCAAGGTACAGCTGAATATAGCAATCAGCCCCAGCATTTT | NA | TRBJ1-5 | TRBV4-2 | NA
CASSFGQGMETQYF | TGCGCCAGCAGCTTCGGACAGGGGATGGAGACCCAGTACTTC | TRBD1 | TRBJ2-5 | TRBV5-1 | NA
CASSTQGLGFTGNTIYF | TGTGCCAGCAGCACCCAGGGCCTTGGCTTCACTGGAAACACCATATATTTT | NA | TRBJ1-3 | TRBV7-8 | NA
CASSPTVVTEAFF | TGCGCCAGCAGCCCTACAGTTGTCACTGAAGCTTTCTTT | NA | TRBJ1-1 | TRBV5-1 | NA
CASSHTGGLGTEAFF | TGTGCCAGCAGCCACACCGGGGGGCTTGGCACTGAAGCTTTCTTT | NA | TRBJ1-1 | TRBV7-9 | NA
CASSLRQGSYEQYF | TGTGCCAGCAGTTTAAGGCAGGGGTCCTACGAGCAGTACTTC | NA | TRBJ2-7 | TRBV27 | NA
CASSKGPAFF | TGTGCCAGCAGCAAGGGCCCGGCTTTCTTT | NA | TRBJ1-1 | TRBV21-1 | NA
CAISESFPSRYSNQPQHF | TGTGCCATCAGTGAGTCCTTCCCCAGTCGGTATAGCAATCAGCCCCAGCATTTT | NA | TRBJ1-5 | TRBV10-3 | few
CASRLARGREAFF | TGTGCAAGTCGCTTAGCGAGGGGCCGGGAAGCTTTCTTT | NA | TRBJ1-1 | TRBV12-2 | few
CASSEGRIEKLFF | TGTGCCAGCAGTGAGGGCAGGATTGAAAAACTGTTTTTT | NA | TRBJ1-4 | TRBV2 | NA
CASSIRAENTEAFF | TGTGCCAGTAGTATCCGAGCAGAGAACACTGAAGCTTTCTTT | NA | TRBJ1-1 | TRBV19 | NA
CASSSLLMGYEQYF | TGTGCCAGCAGTTCCCTCTTAATGGGCTACGAGCAGTACTTC | NA | TRBJ2-7 | TRBV6-5 | NA
CASSLEVGGGMDTQYF | TGCGCCAGCAGCTTGGAGGTTGGCGGGGGGATGGATACGCAGTATTTT | TRBD2 | TRBJ2-3 | TRBV5-1 | NA
CASSLRQRTEAFF | TGTGCCAGCAGCCTTCGACAGCGCACTGAAGCTTTCTTT | NA | TRBJ1-1 | TRBV11-2 | NA
CASSPRRVNTGELFF | TGTGCCAGCAGCCCACGCAGGGTTAACACCGGGGAGCTGTTTTTT | NA | TRBJ2-2 | TRBV7-8 | NA
CASSLGYEQYF | TGTGCCAGCAGTTTAGGCTACGAGCAGTACTTC | NA | TRBJ2-7 | TRBV27 | NA